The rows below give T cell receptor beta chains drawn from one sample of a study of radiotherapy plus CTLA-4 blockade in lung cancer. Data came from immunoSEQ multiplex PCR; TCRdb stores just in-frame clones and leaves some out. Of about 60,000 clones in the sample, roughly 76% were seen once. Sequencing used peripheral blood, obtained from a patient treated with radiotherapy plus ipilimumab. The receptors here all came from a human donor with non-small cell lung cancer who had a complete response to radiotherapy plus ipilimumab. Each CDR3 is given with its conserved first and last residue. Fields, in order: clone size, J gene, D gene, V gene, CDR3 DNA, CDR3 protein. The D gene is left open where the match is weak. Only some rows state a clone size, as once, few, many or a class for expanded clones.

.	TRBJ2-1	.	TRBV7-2	TGTGCCAGCAGCTTCACGACAGCAACCTACAATGAGCAGTTCTTC	CASSFTTATYNEQFF
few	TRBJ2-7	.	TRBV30	TGTGCCTGGAGTAACTACGGAACAGGTGCCCGATCCTACGAGCAGTACTTC	CAWSNYGTGARSYEQYF
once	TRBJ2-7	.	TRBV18	TGTGCCAGCTCACCGGCCCGACAACTCTACGAGCAGTACTTC	CASSPARQLYEQYF
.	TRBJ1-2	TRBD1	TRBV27	TGTGCCAGCTCTACAGGGGCCGGTCGCTACACCTTC	CASSTGAGRYTF
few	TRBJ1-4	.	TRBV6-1	TGTGCCAGCTCCGACGGGTATCTAGGTGAAAAACTGTTTTTT	CASSDGYLGEKLFF
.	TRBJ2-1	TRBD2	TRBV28	TGTGCCAGCAGGCCCTCACTAGCGGGGGCCTACAATGAGCAGTTCTTC	CASRPSLAGAYNEQFF
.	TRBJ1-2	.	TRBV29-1	TGCAGCGTTGAAGATCAGGGGATCGGCTATGGCTACACCTTC	CSVEDQGIGYGYTF
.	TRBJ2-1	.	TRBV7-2	TGTGCCAGCAGCTTTGGGGGGGCGGGTTACAATGAGCAGTTCTTC	CASSFGGAGYNEQFF
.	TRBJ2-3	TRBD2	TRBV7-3	TGTGCCAGCAGCTTAACCCCCTACGGGCTAGCGGGATCCACAGATACGCAGTATTTT	CASSLTPYGLAGSTDTQYF
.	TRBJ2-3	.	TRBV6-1	TGTGCCAGCAGTGAAAGTTCGGGGTCGGGGGATACGCAGTATTTT	CASSESSGSGDTQYF
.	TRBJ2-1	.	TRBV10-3	TGTGCCATCAGTGACCCAATACAGTACTCCTACAATGAGCAGTTCTTC	CAISDPIQYSYNEQFF
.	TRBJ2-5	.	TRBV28	TGTGCCAGCACCCGGAGAAGAAGTGGGGAGACCCAGTACTTC	CASTRRRSGETQYF
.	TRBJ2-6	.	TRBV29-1	TGCAGCGTTGGGAATGGAGGGAGTAAGGCTGGGGCCAACGTCCTGACTTTC	CSVGNGGSKAGANVLTF
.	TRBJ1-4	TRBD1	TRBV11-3	TGTGCCAGCAGCTCCCGGACAGGCAGGGGTGCAACTAATGAAAAACTGTTTTTT	CASSSRTGRGATNEKLFF
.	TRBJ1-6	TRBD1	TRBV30	TGTGCCTGGGCACGGGACAGCTATTCACCCCTCCACTTT	CAWARDSYSPLHF
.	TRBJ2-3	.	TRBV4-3	TGCGCCAGCAGCCAAGATTGGGGCAGGCCAGCAGATACGCAGTATTTT	CASSQDWGRPADTQYF
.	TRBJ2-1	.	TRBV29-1	TGCAGCGTTGTAGCCCAGGCTGGGGGCCGTGGCAATGAGCAGTTCTTC	CSVVAQAGGRGNEQFF
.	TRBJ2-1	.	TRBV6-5	TGTGCCAGCAGTTACCGACCCAACAGGGCCCATGAGCAGTTCTTC	CASSYRPNRAHEQFF
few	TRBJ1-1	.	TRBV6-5	TGTGCCAGCAGTTACCTGGGGGGCACTGAAGCTTTCTTT	CASSYLGGTEAFF
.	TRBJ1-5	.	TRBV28	TGTGCCAGCAGGGGACGTGGGGGCTTCTATAGCAATCAGCCCCAGCATTTT	CASRGRGGFYSNQPQHF
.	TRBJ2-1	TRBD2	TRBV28	TGTGCCAGCACCAAACGGCGGAGCGGGAGGCTCTACAATGAGCAGTTCTTC	CASTKRRSGRLYNEQFF
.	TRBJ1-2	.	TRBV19	TGTGCCAGTAGTATAGAGGTCGGAGGGGATTATGGCTACACCTTC	CASSIEVGGDYGYTF
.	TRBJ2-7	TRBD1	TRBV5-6	TGTGCCAGCAGCCAGGTCACAGGGGTCTCCTACGAGCAGTACTTC	CASSQVTGVSYEQYF
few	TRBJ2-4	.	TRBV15	TGTGCCACCAGCAGAGATAAAGTAGGAGGGGGGGCAAACATTCAGTACTTC	CATSRDKVGGGANIQYF
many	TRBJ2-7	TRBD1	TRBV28	TGTGCCAGCAGTTTCGCTTATGGGACAGGGGGCCTGTCCTACGAGCAGTACTTC	CASSFAYGTGGLSYEQYF
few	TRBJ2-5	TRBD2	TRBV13	TGTGCCAGCAGCGTGGGACTAGATGAGACCCAGTACTTC	CASSVGLDETQYF
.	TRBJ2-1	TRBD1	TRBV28	TGTGCCAGCAGTACCGGGACAGTCGGATACAATGAGCAGTTCTTC	CASSTGTVGYNEQFF
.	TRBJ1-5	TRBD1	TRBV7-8	TGTGCCAGCAGCCTACCGGGACAGGGCAATCAGCCCCAGCATTTT	CASSLPGQGNQPQHF
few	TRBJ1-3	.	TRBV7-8	TGTGCCAGCAGCTCGGCTGGAAACACCATATATTTT	CASSSAGNTIYF
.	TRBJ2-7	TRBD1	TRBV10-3	TGTGCCATCAGTCCCTCCGGGACAGGGATCAACGAGCAGTACTTC	CAISPSGTGINEQYF
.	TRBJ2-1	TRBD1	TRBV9	TGTGCCAGCAGCGAGAGGGGACAGGGCTCGTACAATGAGCAGTTCTTC	CASSERGQGSYNEQFF
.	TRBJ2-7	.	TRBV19	TGTGCCAGTAGTATAGCTGCGGGGGCCACCTACGAGCAGTACTTC	CASSIAAGATYEQYF
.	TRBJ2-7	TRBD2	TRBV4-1	TGCGCCAGCAGCCAGCCCGCCAGGGGACTAGCGGGCTACGAGCAGTACTTC	CASSQPARGLAGYEQYF
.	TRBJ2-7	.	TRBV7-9	TGTGCCAGCCAGGGAGGTGCCTACGAGCAGTACTTC	CASQGGAYEQYF
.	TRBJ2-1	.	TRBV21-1	TGTGCCAGCGTTTCCCTAGCGGGAGAAACCTACAATGAGCAGTTCTTC	CASVSLAGETYNEQFF
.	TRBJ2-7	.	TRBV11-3	TGTGCCAGCAGCTCGAGCCGGGGAGTTGGCGAGCAGTACTTC	CASSSSRGVGEQYF
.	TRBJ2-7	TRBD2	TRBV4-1	TGCGCCAGTCGTCCGGGACTAGCGTCCTACGAGCAGTACTTC	CASRPGLASYEQYF
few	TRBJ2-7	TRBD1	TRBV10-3	TGTGCCATCAGTGGGAAGGGACAGGGTGGCTCCGAGCAGTACTTC	CAISGKGQGGSEQYF
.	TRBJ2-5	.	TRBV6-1	TGTGCCAGCAGTGAACCTACGGGCCCCATAGGGGCAGAGACCCAGTACTTC	CASSEPTGPIGAETQYF
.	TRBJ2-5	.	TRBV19	TGTGCCACCAGAGAGGGGGGCGGGAGATCTTACGAACAGTACTTC	CATREGGGRSYEQYF
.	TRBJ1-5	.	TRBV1	TGCACCAGCAGATCTAAAACGGACAGGGGTAATCAGCCCCAGCATTTT	CTSRSKTDRGNQPQHF
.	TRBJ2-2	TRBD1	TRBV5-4	TGTGCCAGCAGCTTTGGGACAGCCGGGCGAGGAGGGGAGCTGTTTTTT	CASSFGTAGRGGELFF
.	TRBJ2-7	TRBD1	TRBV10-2	TGCGCCACCACGACGGGACAGGCCACTTTCTCCTACGAGCAGTACTTC	CATTTGQATFSYEQYF